The following is a TCR beta chain sequence with its context. The target antigen is unknown. It was with 60 Vbeta and 13 Jbeta primers that the PCR ran. TCRdb's table, derived via immunoSEQ multiplex PCR, lists solely in-frame clones and lacks some. This sample carries about 130,000 clones, roughly 79% of them seen once, and the ten largest clones take approximately 1.7%. The data derive from a study of cytomegalovirus exposure and HLA in healthy donors. Trimming removed 0 bases at V and 3 bases at J, with 19 bases between. This CDR3 contains 17 residues. CDR1 is SGHRS, CDR2 YFSETQ, per germline. Overall study results and limits: Certain indistinguishable V segments, among them TRBV6-2 and TRBV6-3, were excluded.

This chain uses TRBV5-1 with TRBJ2-7, with D tentatively TRBD1 (6 bases). The TCR comes from a woman aged 50 to 60 in good health and CMV-seronegative. Sequences were obtained from PBMCs. The DNA for the CDR3 is TGCGCCAGCAGCTTGGGCATACAGGGTCGGGGATTCTACGAGCAGTACTTC. It encodes CASSLGIQGRGFYEQYF.